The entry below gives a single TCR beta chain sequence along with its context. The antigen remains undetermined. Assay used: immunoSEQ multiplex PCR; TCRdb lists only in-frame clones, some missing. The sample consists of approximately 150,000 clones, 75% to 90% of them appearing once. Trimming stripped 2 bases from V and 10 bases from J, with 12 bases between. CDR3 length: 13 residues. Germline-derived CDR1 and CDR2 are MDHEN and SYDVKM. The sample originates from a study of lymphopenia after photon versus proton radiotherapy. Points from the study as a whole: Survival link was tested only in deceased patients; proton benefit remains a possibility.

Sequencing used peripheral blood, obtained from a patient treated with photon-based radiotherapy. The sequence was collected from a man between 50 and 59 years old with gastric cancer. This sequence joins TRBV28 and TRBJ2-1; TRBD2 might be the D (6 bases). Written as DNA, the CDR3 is TGTGCCAGCAGTTTACGGGAGCGCAGCGAGCAGTTCTTC. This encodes CASSLRERSEQFF.